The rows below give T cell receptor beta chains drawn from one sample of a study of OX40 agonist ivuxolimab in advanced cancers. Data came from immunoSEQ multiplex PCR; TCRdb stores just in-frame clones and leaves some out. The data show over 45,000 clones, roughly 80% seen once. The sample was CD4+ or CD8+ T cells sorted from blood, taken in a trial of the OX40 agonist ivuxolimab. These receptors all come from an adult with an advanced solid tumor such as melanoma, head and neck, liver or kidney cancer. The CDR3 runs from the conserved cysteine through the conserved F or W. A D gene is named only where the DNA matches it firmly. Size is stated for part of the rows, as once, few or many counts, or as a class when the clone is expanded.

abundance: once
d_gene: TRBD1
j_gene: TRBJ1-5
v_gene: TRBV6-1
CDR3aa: CASSEEQGMTQHF
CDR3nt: TGTGCCAGCAGTGAAGAACAGGGGATGACCCAGCATTTT

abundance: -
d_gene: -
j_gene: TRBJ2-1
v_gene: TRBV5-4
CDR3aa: CASSEGLVGEQFF
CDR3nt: TGTGCCAGCAGCGAGGGGCTAGTTGGTGAGCAGTTCTTC

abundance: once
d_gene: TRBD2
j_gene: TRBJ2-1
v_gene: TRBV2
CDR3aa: CASSERAGAYNEQFF
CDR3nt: TGTGCCAGCAGTGAAAGGGCGGGGGCCTACAATGAGCAGTTCTTC

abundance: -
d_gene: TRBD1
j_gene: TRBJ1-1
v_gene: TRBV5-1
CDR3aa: CASSLAGTGEFEAFF
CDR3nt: TGCGCCAGCAGCTTGGCCGGGACAGGCGAGTTTGAAGCTTTCTTT

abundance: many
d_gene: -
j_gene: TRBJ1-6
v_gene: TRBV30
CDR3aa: CAWSPQGHNSPLHF
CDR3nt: TGTGCCTGGAGTCCCCAGGGGCATAATTCACCCCTCCACTTT

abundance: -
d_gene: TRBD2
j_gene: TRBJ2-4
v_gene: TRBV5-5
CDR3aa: CASSPVSGGAAKNIQYF
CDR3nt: TGTGCCAGCAGCCCCGTGAGCGGGGGGGCGGCCAAAAACATTCAGTACTTC

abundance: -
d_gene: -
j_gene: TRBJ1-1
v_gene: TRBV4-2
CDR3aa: CASSQAGTAKTEAFF
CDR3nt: TGTGCCAGCAGCCAAGCCGGGACGGCGAAGACTGAAGCTTTCTTT

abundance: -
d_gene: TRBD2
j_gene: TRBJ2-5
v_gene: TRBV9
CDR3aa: CASSPRTWASGGAQETQYF
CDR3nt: TGTGCCAGCAGCCCACGGACTTGGGCTAGCGGGGGGGCCCAAGAGACCCAGTACTTC

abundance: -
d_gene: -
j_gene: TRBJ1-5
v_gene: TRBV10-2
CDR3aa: CASRGGAGRNQPQHF
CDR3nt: TGCGCCAGCAGGGGGGGGGCAGGGCGCAATCAGCCCCAGCATTTT

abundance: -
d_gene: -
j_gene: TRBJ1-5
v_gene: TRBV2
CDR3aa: CASSPGTLQPQHF
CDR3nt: TGTGCCAGCAGTCCCGGGACATTACAGCCCCAGCATTTT

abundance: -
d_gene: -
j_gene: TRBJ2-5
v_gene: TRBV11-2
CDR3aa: CASSYGAVGTQYF
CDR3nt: TGTGCCAGCAGTTATGGGGCTGTCGGGACCCAGTACTTC

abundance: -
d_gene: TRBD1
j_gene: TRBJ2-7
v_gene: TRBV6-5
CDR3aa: CATAGTGSYEQYF
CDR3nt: TGTGCCACCGCCGGGACAGGGTCCTACGAGCAGTACTTC

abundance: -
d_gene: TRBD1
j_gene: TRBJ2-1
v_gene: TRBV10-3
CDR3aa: CAISSSRGKNEQFF
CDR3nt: TGTGCCATCAGCTCATCCAGGGGGAAGAATGAGCAGTTCTTC